Sequencing of this T cell receptor beta chain was carried out in a study of glioma-infiltrating T cells after dendritic cell vaccination (dated by TCRdb to 2016 to 2017). Study-wide context: A cohort of 15 or so glioblastoma patients from Phase I and II dendritic cell vaccination trials was included, of whom 9 were newly diagnosed and 6 had recurrent disease. Between 2003 and 2012, the patients were given dendritic cell vaccination pulsed with autologous tumor lysate. The vaccine consisted of monocyte-derived dendritic cells cultured about seven days with IL-4 and GM-CSF, then pulsed overnight with autologous tumor lysate. Patients received three intradermal dendritic cell vaccine injections at biweekly intervals in the arm below the axilla. Deep sequencing of TCR beta CDR3 regions was used to quantify tumor-infiltrating lymphocyte content and compare tumor and blood repertoires in dendritic cell-vaccinated glioblastoma patients. Survival after dendritic cell vaccination was correlated with TCR sequencing metrics such as TIL content and the overlap between tumor and blood repertoires.

The sample holds one count of this clone. What antigen it recognizes has not been identified. No much larger clone is present one base from it, and per-base qualities are unavailable. Results and caveats for the whole study, not just this receptor: The cohort was small and heterogeneous, few patients had complete blood and tumor sets, and even fewer had initial-recurrent tumor pairs. After dendritic cell vaccination, a higher estimated pretreatment TIL content predicted longer time to progression and longer overall survival. TCR clonality showed no direct relationship with survival, which suggests that a diverse polyclonal response may matter. The three-group TCR overlap response model was characterized as speculative, and prospective validation of the model was stated to be required.

To be selected, patients needed enough residual fresh-frozen tumor tissue and more than two years of available survival data. Molecular status otherwise varied across the glioblastoma patients, but none of them carried an isocitrate dehydrogenase mutation. PBMC were collected before vaccination, two weeks after the third vaccination, and at tumor progression if tumor progression occurred. Genomic DNA was extracted with the Qiagen DNeasy Blood extraction Kit. The immunoSEQ assay amplified TCRB CDR3 regions from roughly 2 micrograms of genomic DNA, or from all available DNA when less than that amount was available. For multiplex PCR, 60 forward primers for TCR V beta segments and 13 reverse primers for J beta segments were used. To estimate the number of reads per starting template, synthetic control templates were added to each sample at limiting dilution. Sequencing produced 87 bp reads on the Illumina HiSeq System. On the study's bioinformatics: To remove PCR and sequencing errors, closely related sequences were merged with a nearest neighbor algorithm. TCR overlap was defined as the percentage of unique tumor TCR beta sequences that were also present in the same patient's peripheral blood. What TCRdb holds here is the immuneACCESS table cut down to in-frame rearrangements. Part of the clones is not present; checked against another copy, under half of the missing clones reflect an unresolved V gene, and the others are unexplained. That table furnishes V, J and clone size, whereas the DNA furnished D and trimming. This sample gives under 100,000 clones in total; over 85% of them show up just once. The ten most abundant clones make up approximately 3.4% of the sample.

For CDR1 and CDR2, the germline V gene lists SGHRS and YFSETQ. Ends trimmed: V by 1 base, J by 4 bases; bases unmatched to a gene: 3. From its cysteine to its phenylalanine, the CDR3 spans 16 amino acids. The CDR3 DNA has 48 bases and is translated from base 1. The V and J segments used are TRBV5-1 and TRBJ2-1, and TRBD1 matches 12 of the central bases. The sequences come from blood, collected before dendritic cell vaccination. The receptor comes from a human donor with glioblastoma. The CDR3 reads as follows: CASSLTGQGAYNEQFF. In nucleotide form, the sequence is TGCGCCAGCAGCTTGACGGGACAGGGGGCATACAATGAGCAGTTCTTC.